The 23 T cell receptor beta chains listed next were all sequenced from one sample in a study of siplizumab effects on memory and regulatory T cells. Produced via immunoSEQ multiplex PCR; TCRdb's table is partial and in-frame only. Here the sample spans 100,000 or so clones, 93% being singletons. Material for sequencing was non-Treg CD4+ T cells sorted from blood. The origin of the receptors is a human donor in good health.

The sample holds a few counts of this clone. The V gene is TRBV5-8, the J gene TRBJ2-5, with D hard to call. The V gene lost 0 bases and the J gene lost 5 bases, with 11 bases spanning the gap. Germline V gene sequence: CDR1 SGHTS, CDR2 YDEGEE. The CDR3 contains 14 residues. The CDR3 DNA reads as TGTGCCAGCAGCTTGGATGGGGTAGTCGAGACCCAGTACTTC. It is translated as CASSLDGVVETQYF.

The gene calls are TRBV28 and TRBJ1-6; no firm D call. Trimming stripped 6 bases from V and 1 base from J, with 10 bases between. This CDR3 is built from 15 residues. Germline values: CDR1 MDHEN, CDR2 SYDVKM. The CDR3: CASSLEGSYNSPLHF. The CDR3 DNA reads TGTGCCAGCAGCCTGGAGGGTTCCTATAATTCACCCCTCCACTTT.

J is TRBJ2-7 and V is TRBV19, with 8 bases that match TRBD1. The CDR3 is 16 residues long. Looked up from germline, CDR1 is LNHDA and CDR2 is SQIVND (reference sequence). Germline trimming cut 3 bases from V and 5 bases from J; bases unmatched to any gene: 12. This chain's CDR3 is CASSIPQGAGANEQYF. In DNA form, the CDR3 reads TGTGCCAGTAGTATCCCCCAGGGGGCTGGAGCTAACGAGCAGTACTTC.

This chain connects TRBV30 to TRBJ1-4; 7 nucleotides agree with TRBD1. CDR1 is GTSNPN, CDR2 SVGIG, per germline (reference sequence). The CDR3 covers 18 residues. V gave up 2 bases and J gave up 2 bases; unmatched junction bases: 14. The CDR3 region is CAWSRDRERERTNEKLFF. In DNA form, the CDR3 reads TGTGCCTGGAGTCGAGACAGGGAGAGGGAGAGGACTAATGAAAAACTGTTTTTT.

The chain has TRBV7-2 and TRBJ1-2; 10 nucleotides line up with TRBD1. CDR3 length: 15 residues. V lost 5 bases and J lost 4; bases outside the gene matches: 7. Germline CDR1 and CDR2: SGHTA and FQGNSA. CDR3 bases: TGTGCCAGCAGCCCCGACAGGGGGCTTAGCTATGGCTACACCTTC. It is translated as CASSPDRGLSYGYTF.

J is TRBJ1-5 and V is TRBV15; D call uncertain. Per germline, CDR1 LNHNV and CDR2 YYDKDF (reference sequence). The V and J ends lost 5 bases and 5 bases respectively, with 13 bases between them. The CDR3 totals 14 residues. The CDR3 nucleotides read TGTGCCACCAGCCCATGGGGTTCGGATCAGCCCCAGCATTTT. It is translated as CATSPWGSDQPQHF.

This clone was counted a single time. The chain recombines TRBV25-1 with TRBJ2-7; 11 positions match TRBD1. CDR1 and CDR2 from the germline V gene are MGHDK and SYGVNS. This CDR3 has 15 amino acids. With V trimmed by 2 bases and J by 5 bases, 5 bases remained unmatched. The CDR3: CASSEQGQGVNEQYF. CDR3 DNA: TGTGCCAGCAGTGAACAGGGACAGGGGGTGAACGAGCAGTACTTC.

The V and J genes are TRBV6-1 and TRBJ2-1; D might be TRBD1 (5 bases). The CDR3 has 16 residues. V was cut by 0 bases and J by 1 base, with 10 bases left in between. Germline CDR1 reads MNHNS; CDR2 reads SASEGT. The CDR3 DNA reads TGTGCCAGCAGTGAAGCGGTAGCAGGGTCCTACAATGAGCAGTTCTTC. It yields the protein CASSEAVAGSYNEQFF.

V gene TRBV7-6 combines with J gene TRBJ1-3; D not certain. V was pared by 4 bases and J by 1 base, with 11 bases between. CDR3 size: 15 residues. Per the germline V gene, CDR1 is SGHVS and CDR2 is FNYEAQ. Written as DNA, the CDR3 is TGTGCCAGCAGCTCCAACAGTAATTCTGGAAACACCATATATTTT. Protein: CASSSNSNSGNTIYF.

The CDR3 region has the DNA TGTGCCAGCAGTCCCGACAGGGCCTATGGCTACACCTTC. This encodes CASSPDRAYGYTF. The rearrangement uses TRBV27 and TRBJ1-2, with TRBD1 identical over 7 bases. Germline CDR1 MNHEY, CDR2 SMNVEV (reference sequence). The CDR3 totals 13 residues. The ends lost 5 bases at V and 4 bases at J; junction bases unmatched: 4.

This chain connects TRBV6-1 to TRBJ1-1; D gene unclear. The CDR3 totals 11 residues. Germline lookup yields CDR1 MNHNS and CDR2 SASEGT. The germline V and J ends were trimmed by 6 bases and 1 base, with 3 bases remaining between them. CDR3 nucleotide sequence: TGTGCCAGCAGGGCGAACACTGAAGCTTTCTTT. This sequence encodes CASRANTEAFF.

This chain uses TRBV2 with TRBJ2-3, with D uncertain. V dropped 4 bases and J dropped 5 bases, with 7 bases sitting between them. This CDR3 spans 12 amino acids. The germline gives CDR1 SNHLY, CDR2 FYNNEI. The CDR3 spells CASSGSKDTQYF. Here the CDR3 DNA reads TGTGCCAGCAGTGGGTCGAAAGATACGCAGTATTTT.

The CDR3 spells CASSLGLINTGELFF. DNA for the CDR3: TGTGCCAGCAGTTTGGGACTGATTAACACCGGGGAGCTGTTTTTT. V usage is TRBV27 and J usage is TRBJ2-2, with TRBD2 as a possible D gene (6 bases). The CDR3 extends over 15 amino acids. The germline V gene encodes CDR1 MNHEY and CDR2 SMNVEV (reference sequence). Trimming stripped 3 bases from V and 2 bases from J, with 10 bases between.

CDR3 protein: CASSILAGARRSNQPQHF. CDR3 sequence (DNA): TGTGCCAGTAGTATCCTAGCAGGAGCCCGGCGCAGTAATCAGCCCCAGCATTTT. This sequence joins TRBV19 and TRBJ1-5; D unclear. This CDR3 contains 18 residues. CDR1 and CDR2 from the germline V gene are LNHDA and SQIVND (reference sequence). V was trimmed by 3 bases and J by 4 bases, leaving 22 bases between them. The full variable domain, with the rest looked up from reference TRBV19 and TRBJ1-5, is DGGITQSPKYLFRKEGQNVTLSCEQNLNHDAMYWYRQDPGQGLRLIYYSQIVNDFQKGDIAEGYSVSREKKESFPLTVTSAQKNPTAFYLCASSILAGARRSNQPQHFGDGTRLSIL.

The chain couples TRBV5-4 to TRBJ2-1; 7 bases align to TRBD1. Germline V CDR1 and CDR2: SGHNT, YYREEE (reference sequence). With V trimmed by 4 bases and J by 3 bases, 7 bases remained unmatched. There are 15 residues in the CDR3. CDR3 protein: CASSLRQGNYNEQFF. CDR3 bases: TGTGCCAGCAGCCTCCGACAGGGAAACTACAATGAGCAGTTCTTC.

The CDR3 is CASSPDSYGNTIYF. The CDR3 DNA reads TGTGCCAGCTCACCGGACAGTTATGGAAACACCATATATTTT. This chain joins TRBV18 and TRBJ1-3; D is possibly TRBD1 (6 bases). The CDR3 spans 14 residues. The ends were cut back, 3 bases at V and 3 bases at J, with 9 bases in the middle. CDR1 and CDR2 (germline): KGHSH, LQKENI. Supplemented by reference TRBV18 and TRBJ1-3, the full variable domain reads NAGVMQNPRHLVRRRGQEARLRCSPMKGHSHVYWYRQLPEEGLKFMVYLQKENIIDESGMPKERFSAEFPKEGPSILRIQQVVRGDSAAYFCASSPDSYGNTIYFGEGSWLTVV.

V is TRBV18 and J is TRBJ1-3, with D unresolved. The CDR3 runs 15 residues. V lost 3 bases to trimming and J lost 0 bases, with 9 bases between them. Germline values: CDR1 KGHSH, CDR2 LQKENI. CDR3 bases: TGTGCCAGCTCACCCGGACGGACCTCTGGAAACACCATATATTTT. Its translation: CASSPGRTSGNTIYF.

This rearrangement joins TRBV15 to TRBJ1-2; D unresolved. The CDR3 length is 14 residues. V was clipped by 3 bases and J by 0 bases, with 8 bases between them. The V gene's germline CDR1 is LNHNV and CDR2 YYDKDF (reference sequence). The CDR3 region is CATSSRATNYGYTF. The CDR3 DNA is TGTGCCACCAGCAGCCGGGCCACTAACTATGGCTACACCTTC.

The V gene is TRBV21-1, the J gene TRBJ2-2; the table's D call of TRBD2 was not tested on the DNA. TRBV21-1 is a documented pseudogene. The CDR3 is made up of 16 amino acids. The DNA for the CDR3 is TGTGCCAGCAGCAAAGAGGGACTAGCGGGGTGCGGGGAGCTGTTTTTT. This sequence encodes CASSKEGLAGCGELFF.

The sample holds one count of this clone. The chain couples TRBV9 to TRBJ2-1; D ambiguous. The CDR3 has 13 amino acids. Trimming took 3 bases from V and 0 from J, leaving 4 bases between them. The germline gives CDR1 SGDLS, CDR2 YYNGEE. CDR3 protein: CASSASSYNEQFF. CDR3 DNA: TGTGCCAGCAGCGCAAGCTCCTACAATGAGCAGTTCTTC. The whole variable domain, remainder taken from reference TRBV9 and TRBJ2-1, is DSGVTQTPKHLITATGQRVTLRCSPRSGDLSVYWYQQSLDQGLQFLIQYYNGEERAKGNILERFSAQQFPDLHSELNLSSLELGDSALYFCASSASSYNEQFFGPGTRLTVL.

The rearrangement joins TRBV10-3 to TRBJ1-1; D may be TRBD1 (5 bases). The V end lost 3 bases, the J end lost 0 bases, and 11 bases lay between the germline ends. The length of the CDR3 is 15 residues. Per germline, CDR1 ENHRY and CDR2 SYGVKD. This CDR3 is CAISEVSGMNTEAFF. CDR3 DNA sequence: TGTGCCATCAGTGAAGTGTCAGGGATGAACACTGAAGCTTTCTTT.

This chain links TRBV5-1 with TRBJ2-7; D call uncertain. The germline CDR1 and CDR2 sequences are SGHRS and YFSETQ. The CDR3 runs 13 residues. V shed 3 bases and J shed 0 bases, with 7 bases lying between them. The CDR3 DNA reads TGCGCCAGCAGCTCCCTTGCCTCCTACGAGCAGTACTTC. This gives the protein CASSSLASYEQYF.

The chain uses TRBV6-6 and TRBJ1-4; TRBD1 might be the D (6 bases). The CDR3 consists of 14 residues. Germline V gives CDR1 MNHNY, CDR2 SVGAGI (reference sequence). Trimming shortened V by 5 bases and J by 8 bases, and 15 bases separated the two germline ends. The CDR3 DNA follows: TGTGCCAGCAGTCCTGACAGGCCGCGGGAAAAACTGTTTTTT. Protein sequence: CASSPDRPREKLFF.